This TCR beta chain was recovered during a study of identical twins. With V trimmed by 8 bases and J by 5 bases, 7 bases remained unmatched. This CDR3 has 14 amino acids. The V gene's germline CDR1 is MNHEY and CDR2 SMNVEV (reference sequence). Note on this clonotype: Antigen specificity is unknown.

Overall study findings and caveats: Surplus twin overlap in beta out-of-frame sequences was less pronounced.

One entry per CDR3 protein, called by TCRdb with MiXCR from the 5' RACE reads. Of approximately 700,000 distinct CDR3 sequences in the sample, about 20% were seen once. The same sample was also used in a study of T cells expressing NK-cell markers.

Sequencing was carried out using PBMCs. The chain couples TRBV27 to TRBJ2-5; TRBD2 agrees at 11 bases. The source is a woman under 30 in good health. The CDR3 protein is CASGLAGNYETQYF. The CDR3 DNA is TGTGCCAGCGGACTAGCGGGCAACTATGAGACCCAGTACTTC.